The source of this T cell receptor beta chain is a study of blood T cell repertoires in COVID-19. About the research overall: Sample material is recorded as cDNA or gDNA derived from T cells, B-cell-depleted T cells, or PBMCs.

The germline V gene has CDR1 SNHLY and CDR2 FYNNEI. The CDR3 spans 16 residues. Between the trimmed V and J ends, which lost 2 bases and 9 bases, there was a span of 20 bases. Methods used by the authors: Quantification of nucleated cells was approximated via reference gene primer amplification. Assay: immunoSEQ multiplex PCR; the TCRdb copy retains only in-frame clones and omits some. V and J calls and clone size are copied from that table; D and trimming were computed from the DNA. The table shows roughly 220,000 clones, with about 85% occurring only once. The V call is TRBV2, the J call TRBJ1-5, with D unresolved. Sequenced: peripheral blood. The sequence derives from a man aged 45-65 years who had recovered from COVID-19. The CDR3 loop reads CASSEYNRRGSPPQHF. The CDR3 nucleotides read TGTGCCAGCAGTGAATACAATCGTCGGGGAAGTCCGCCCCAGCATTTT. The full variable domain, completed using reference TRBV2 and TRBJ1-5, is EPEVTQTPSHQVTQMGQEVILRCVPISNHLYFYWYRQILGQKVEFLVSFYNNEISEKSEIFDDQFSVERPDGSNFTLKIRSTKLEDSAMYFCASSEYNRRGSPPQHFGDGTRLSIL.